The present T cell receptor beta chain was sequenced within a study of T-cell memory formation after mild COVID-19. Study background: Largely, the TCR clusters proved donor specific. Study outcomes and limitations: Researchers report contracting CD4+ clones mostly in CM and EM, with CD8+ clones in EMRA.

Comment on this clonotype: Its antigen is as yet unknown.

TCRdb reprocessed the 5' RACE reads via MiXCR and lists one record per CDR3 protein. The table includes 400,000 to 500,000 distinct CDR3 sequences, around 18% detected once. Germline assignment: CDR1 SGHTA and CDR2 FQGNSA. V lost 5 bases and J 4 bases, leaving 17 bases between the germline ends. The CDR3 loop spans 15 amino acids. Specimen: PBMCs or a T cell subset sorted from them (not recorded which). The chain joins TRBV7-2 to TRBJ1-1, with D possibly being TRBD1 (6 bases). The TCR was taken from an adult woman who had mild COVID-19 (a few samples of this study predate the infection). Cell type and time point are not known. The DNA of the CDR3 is TGTGCCAGCAGCCCCAGGGGCGGGGCTTCCACTGAAGCTTTCTTT. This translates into CASSPRGGASTEAFF.